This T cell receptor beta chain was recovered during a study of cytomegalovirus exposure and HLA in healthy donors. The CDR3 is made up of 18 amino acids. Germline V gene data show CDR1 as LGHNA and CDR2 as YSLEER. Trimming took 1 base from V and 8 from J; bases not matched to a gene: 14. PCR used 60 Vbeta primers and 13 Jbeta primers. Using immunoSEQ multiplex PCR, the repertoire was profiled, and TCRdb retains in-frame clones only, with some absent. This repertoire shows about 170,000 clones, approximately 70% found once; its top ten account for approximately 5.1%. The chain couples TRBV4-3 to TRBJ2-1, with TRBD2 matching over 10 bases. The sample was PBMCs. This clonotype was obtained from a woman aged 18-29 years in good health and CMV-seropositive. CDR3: CASSQGSEAGGPIDEQFF. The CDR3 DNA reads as TGCGCCAGCAGCCAAGGGTCGGAAGCGGGGGGGCCAATAGATGAGCAGTTCTTC.